The clone carrying this T cell receptor (beta chain) has only a few counts. Other nucleotide sequences in the sample specify the same CDR3. The investigators split CD4+ cells into a CD45RA+ naive subset and a CD45RA-negative memory subset. After removal of 6 bases from V and 4 bases from J, the junction contained 3 bases not matched to a gene. The germline gives CDR1 DFQATT, CDR2 SNEGSKA (reference sequence). The CDR3 length is 11 residues. This sample is drawn from a study of shared clonotypes between healthy human individuals. Investigators spread the genomic DNA of each subset evenly over several immunoSEQ plates. TCRdb's copy holds only in-frame clones and misses some; the assay was immunoSEQ multiplex PCR. Found here are 730,000 or so clones, about three quarters of them singletons; the top ten hold about 1.7%.

The clonotype originates from a woman in her 30s in good health. V gene TRBV20-1 combines with J gene TRBJ2-7; 7 bases match TRBD2. Input material: memory CD4+ T cells sorted from blood. Stated subset: CD45RA-negative fraction. The CDR3 loop reads CSAGLVYEQYF. CDR3 nucleotide sequence: TGCAGTGCAGGACTAGTTTACGAGCAGTACTTC.